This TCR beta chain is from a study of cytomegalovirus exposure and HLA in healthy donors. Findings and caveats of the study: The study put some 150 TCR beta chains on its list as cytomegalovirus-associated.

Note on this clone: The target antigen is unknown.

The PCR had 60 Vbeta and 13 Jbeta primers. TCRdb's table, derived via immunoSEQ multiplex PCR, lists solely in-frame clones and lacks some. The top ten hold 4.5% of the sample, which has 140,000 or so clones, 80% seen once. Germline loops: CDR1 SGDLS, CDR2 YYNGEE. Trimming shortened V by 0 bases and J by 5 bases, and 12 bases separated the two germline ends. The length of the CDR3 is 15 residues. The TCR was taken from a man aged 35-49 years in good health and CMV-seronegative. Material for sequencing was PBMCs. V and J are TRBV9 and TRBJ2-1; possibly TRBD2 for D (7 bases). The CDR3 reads CASSVVGGQNNEQFF. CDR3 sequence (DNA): TGTGCCAGCAGCGTAGTGGGGGGGCAGAACAATGAGCAGTTCTTC. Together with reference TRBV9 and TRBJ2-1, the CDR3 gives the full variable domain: DSGVTQTPKHLITATGQRVTLRCSPRSGDLSVYWYQQSLDQGLQFLIQYYNGEERAKGNILERFSAQQFPDLHSELNLSSLELGDSALYFCASSVVGGQNNEQFFGPGTRLTVL.